This passage covers 21 T cell receptor beta chains from one sample sequenced in a study of STAT3 mutations in large granular lymphocyte leukemia. Study outcomes and limitations: At least one immunodominant TCR beta clonotype appeared in every T-cell large granular lymphocyte leukemia patient.

These receptors' targets are unknown. Repertoires were generated with immunoSEQ multiplex PCR, while TCRdb's copy carries only in-frame clones and drops some. The repertoire holds several thousand clones, nearly 70% seen once, with around 16% in the top ten. Input material: peripheral blood mononuclear cells. The receptors stem from a woman aged 40 to 55 with T-cell large granular lymphocyte leukemia. Some clones in this sample may be carry-over from other donors' samples.

This clone was recorded a few times. The CDR3 here is CASSELPAGGGDEQYF. The CDR3 DNA reads TGTGCCAGCAGTGAGTTGCCGGCAGGGGGTGGCGACGAGCAGTACTTC. V gene TRBV6-1 combines with J gene TRBJ2-7, with TRBD1 matching 7 bases. Germline V gives CDR1 MNHNS, CDR2 SASEGT. V gave up 3 bases and J gave up 5 bases; unmatched junction bases: 13. This CDR3 has 16 residues.

The rearrangement uses TRBV5-1 and TRBJ2-7; weak D call: TRBD1 (5 bases). The CDR3 is 14 residues long. Germline V CDR1 and CDR2: SGHRS, YFSETQ. Deletions cut 3 bases from V and 3 bases from J, with 13 bases between. CDR3 sequence: CASSYGQSGYEQYF. Written as DNA, the CDR3 is TGCGCCAGCAGCTACGGACAATCAGGCTACGAGCAGTACTTC.

This clone was counted only a few times. The chain recombines TRBV27 with TRBJ1-2, with D possibly being TRBD1 (6 bases). Between the trimmed V and J ends, which lost 4 bases and 8 bases, there was a span of 14 bases. CDR3 length equals 13 residues. The germline gives CDR1 MNHEY, CDR2 SMNVEV (reference sequence). CDR3 region: CASSSSGQQGYTF. CDR3 in DNA: TGTGCCAGCAGTTCCTCCGGACAGCAAGGCTACACCTTC.

The genes are TRBV5-1 and TRBJ1-6; no firm D call. The CDR3 runs to 15 residues. Per the germline V gene, CDR1 is SGHRS and CDR2 is YFSETQ. The ends were cut back, 5 bases at V and 9 bases at J, with 18 bases in the middle. For the CDR3, the DNA is TGCGCCAGCAGGCCATCCATACCGGGGTCTTCACCCCTCCACTTT. It specifies CASRPSIPGSSPLHF.

The rearrangement joins TRBV7-9 to TRBJ2-5; 8 bases align to TRBD1. The CDR3 covers 15 residues. The J segment lost 5 bases and the V segment lost 6 bases, leaving 11 bases of the junction unmatched. The germline V gene has CDR1 SEHNR and CDR2 FQNEAQ (reference sequence). Here the CDR3 reads CASRGGQGPGETQYF. DNA for the CDR3: TGTGCCAGCAGAGGAGGACAGGGCCCCGGCGAGACCCAGTACTTC.

The gene calls are TRBV14 and TRBJ1-6, with 9 bases matching TRBD1. The CDR3 covers 15 residues. The V segment lost 1 base and the J segment 7 bases; nucleotides outside the gene matches: 2. Germline assignment: CDR1 SGHDN and CDR2 FVKESK. CDR3 coding DNA: TGTGCCAGCAGCCAAGTAGGGACAGGGAATTCACCCCTCCACTTT. The encoded protein is CASSQVGTGNSPLHF.

The rearrangement joins TRBV27 to TRBJ1-5, with D unresolved. Trimming pared 3 bases from V and 2 bases from J, leaving 8 bases between. The CDR3 loop spans 14 amino acids. Looked up from germline, CDR1 is MNHEY and CDR2 is SMNVEV (reference sequence). The CDR3 loop reads CASSLDWGNQPQHF. The CDR3 DNA reads TGTGCCAGCAGTTTGGATTGGGGCAATCAGCCCCAGCATTTT.

This clone was found a few times. This sequence joins TRBV15 and TRBJ1-5; tentatively, D is TRBD1 (6 bases). Trimming took off 3 bases at V and 7 bases at J, with 16 bases between the two ends. This CDR3 has 15 amino acids. The germline V gene encodes CDR1 LNHNV and CDR2 YYDKDF (reference sequence). The CDR3 spells CATSRDSIGGQPQHF. The CDR3 region has the DNA TGTGCCACCAGCAGGGACAGTATCGGGGGCCAGCCCCAGCATTTT. The full variable domain, completed using reference TRBV15 and TRBJ1-5, is DAMVIQNPRYQVTQFGKPVTLSCSQTLNHNVMYWYQQKSSQAPKLLFHYYDKDFNNEADTPDNFQSRRPNTSFCFLDIRSPGLGDTAMYLCATSRDSIGGQPQHFGDGTRLSIL.

The V and J genes are TRBV5-4 and TRBJ1-2; TRBD1 matches at 7 bases. Germline V CDR1 and CDR2: SGHNT, YYREEE (reference sequence). J was trimmed by 0 bases and V by 3 bases; bases with no gene match: 8. This CDR3 contains 16 residues. This chain's CDR3 is CASSSRQGMTNYGYTF. The CDR3 nucleotides read TGTGCCAGCAGCTCGCGACAGGGCATGACTAACTATGGCTACACCTTC.

This clone is a singleton in its sample. This chain joins TRBV5-1 and TRBJ1-1; 7 nucleotides align to TRBD1. The CDR3 runs to 15 residues. Germline CDR1 SGHRS, CDR2 YFSETQ. Trimming removed 4 bases from V and 1 base from J; junction bases left unmatched: 7. As DNA, the CDR3 is TGCGCCAGCAGCGTTGGGACAGTACAGAACACTGAAGCTTTCTTT. As protein: CASSVGTVQNTEAFF.

The CDR3 nucleotides are TGTGCCAGCAGTGAACCCAACAGGGACGAGCAGTACTTC. It yields the protein CASSEPNRDEQYF. The genes are TRBV25-1 and TRBJ2-7, with D perhaps matching TRBD1 (6 bases). V lost 2 bases, J lost 5 bases, and 10 bases lay in between. From germline, CDR1 is MGHDK and CDR2 SYGVNS. This CDR3 spans 13 amino acids.

V usage is TRBV29-1 and J usage is TRBJ1-3; D call uncertain. Trimming removed 1 base from V and 0 bases from J, with 4 bases in between. Looked up from germline, CDR1 is SQVTM and CDR2 is ANQGSEA. This CDR3 has 13 amino acids. The CDR3 DNA reads TGCAGCGTTGAAGCGGGCTCTGGAAACACCATATATTTT. Translation: CSVEAGSGNTIYF.

This clone was counted a few times. DNA of the CDR3: TGTGCCAGCAGCGATGGGAGCTACGAGCAGTACTTC. Translated: CASSDGSYEQYF. This sequence joins TRBV5-6 and TRBJ2-7; D perhaps matches TRBD2 (5 bases). V was clipped by 4 bases and J by 3 bases, with 8 bases between them. CDR1 and CDR2 from the germline V gene are SGHDT and YYEEEE. CDR3 length: 12 amino acids.

The chain joins TRBV20-1 to TRBJ2-7, with a weak D call TRBD1 (6 bases). The CDR3 sequence is 11 residues long. CDR1 is DFQATT and CDR2 is SNEGSKA in the germline V gene (reference sequence). V was pared by 4 bases and J by 12 bases, with 16 bases between. In DNA, the CDR3 is TGCAGTGCTATGGGACATTACAGGCCGTACTTC. Its protein product is CSAMGHYRPYF.

This chain uses TRBV6-4 with TRBJ2-3; TRBD1 is a possible D gene (6 bases). Between the trimmed V and J ends, which lost 4 bases and 0 bases, there was a span of 14 bases. CDR1 is MRHNA and CDR2 is SNTAGT in the germline V gene. The CDR3 is 16 residues long. DNA of the CDR3: TGTGCCAGCAGTGCCCGGGACACCTCTAGCACAGATACGCAGTATTTT. This sequence encodes CASSARDTSSTDTQYF.

The rearrangement links TRBV13 to TRBJ1-1; no definite D call. Germline V gives CDR1 PRHDT, CDR2 FYEKMQ (reference sequence). Trimming removed 5 bases from V and 5 bases from J, with 12 bases in between. The CDR3 totals 13 residues. In DNA, the CDR3 is TGTGCCAGCAGCGTGGACGGGCGAACTGAAGCTTTCTTT. Translation gives CASSVDGRTEAFF.

This sequence joins TRBV30 and TRBJ1-1, with 8 bases lining up with TRBD1. The V segment lost 8 bases and the J segment 6 bases; nucleotides outside the gene matches: 2. This CDR3 is built from 10 residues. Germline V gene sequence: CDR1 GTSNPN, CDR2 SVGIG (reference sequence). CDR3: CAGTGPEAFF. CDR3 DNA sequence: TGTGCCGGGACAGGTCCTGAAGCTTTCTTT.

This clone was counted only a few times. The chain has TRBV30 and TRBJ2-7; 9 positions agree with TRBD2. The CDR3 extends over 16 amino acids. Germline CDR1 GTSNPN, CDR2 SVGIG (reference sequence). Trimming cost V 2 bases and J 6 bases; bases outside gene matches: 14. CDR3 in amino acids: CAWSSRAGGPGSEQYF. DNA for the CDR3: TGTGCCTGGAGTTCGCGCGCGGGAGGGCCTGGGAGCGAGCAGTACTTC.

V gene TRBV18 combines with J gene TRBJ2-7; 8 bases align to TRBD1. The CDR3 is 15 residues long. CDR1 is KGHSH and CDR2 is LQKENI in the germline V gene. With V trimmed by 3 bases and J by 4 bases, 8 bases remained unmatched. The CDR3 DNA follows: TGTGCCAGCTCACCTACGGGACAGGTAGCTTACGAGCAGTACTTC. Protein sequence: CASSPTGQVAYEQYF.

The CDR3 DNA reads TGTGCCTGGGGGAGCTATGGCTACACCTTC. The encoded protein is CAWGSYGYTF. J is TRBJ1-2 and V is TRBV30; no clear D gene. In germline, CDR1 is GTSNPN, CDR2 SVGIG (reference sequence). V gave up 5 bases and J gave up 4 bases, with 5 bases separating them. This CDR3 region has 10 residues.

This clone showed up just a few times. The rearrangement joins TRBV28 to TRBJ2-7; 12 bases are shared with TRBD2. Germline lookup yields CDR1 MDHEN and CDR2 SYDVKM. The CDR3 spans 18 residues. The ends lost 2 bases at V and 4 bases at J; junction bases unmatched: 12. The CDR3 nucleotides are TGTGCCAGCAGTTTAGGGGGACCGGGACTAGCGGGTGGGTACGAGCAGTACTTC. The encoded protein is CASSLGGPGLAGGYEQYF.